Each of the 10 T cell receptor beta chains below was sequenced from the same sample in a study of T cell responses to AZD1222 COVID-19 vaccine. TCRdb keeps only in-frame clones here, not all; method: immunoSEQ multiplex PCR. The table includes about 110,000 clones, roughly 90% detected once. The sample consisted of peripheral blood, taken on day 0 of AZD1222 vaccination. The source of these receptors is an adult in good health.

This clone was seen a single time. This rearrangement joins TRBV3-1 (or the pseudogene TRBV3-2) to TRBJ2-5, with TRBD2 as a possible D gene (5 bases). Trimming shortened V by 3 bases and J by 5 bases, and 13 bases separated the two germline ends. CDR1 is LGHDT, CDR2 YNNKEL, per germline (reference sequence). The CDR3 has 14 amino acids. The CDR3 sequence is CASSQLAVGETQYF. The DNA of the CDR3 is TGTGCCAGCAGCCAGCTAGCCGTCGGGGAGACCCAGTACTTC.

The chain recombines TRBV19 with TRBJ2-5; 9 bases line up with TRBD1. The CDR3 is 14 amino acids. Germline CDR1 LNHDA, CDR2 SQIVND (reference sequence). Trimming cost V 6 bases and J 4 bases; bases outside gene matches: 6. The DNA for the CDR3 is TGTGCCAGTAGCCTCAGACAGGGGGGAGAGACCCAGTACTTC. Translated: CASSLRQGGETQYF.

The chain links TRBV14 to TRBJ2-6, with 11 bases fitting TRBD1. Trimming removed 1 base from V and 2 bases from J; junction bases left unmatched: 7. This CDR3 contains 19 residues. CDR1 is SGHDN and CDR2 is FVKESK in the germline V gene. CDR3 loop: CASSQVGGTGGTGANVLTF. The DNA of the CDR3 is TGTGCCAGCAGCCAAGTTGGAGGGACAGGGGGAACTGGGGCCAACGTCCTGACTTTC. Full variable domain (rest looked up from reference TRBV14 and TRBJ2-6): EAGVTQFPSHSVIEKGQTVTLRCDPISGHDNLYWYRRVMGKEIKFLLHFVKESKQDESGMPNNRFLAERTGGTYSTLKVQPAELEDSGVYFCASSQVGGTGGTGANVLTFGAGSRLTVL.

The chain has TRBV4-3 and TRBJ2-1; 9 bases line up with TRBD2. The V and J ends lost 4 bases and 7 bases, in that order; junction bases with no gene match: 14. The CDR3 spans 17 residues. Germline V gene lookup returns CDR1 LGHNA and CDR2 YSLEER. CDR3 bases: TGCGCCAGCAGCCGAATAGGAGGCGGGAGGGAGGATAATGAGCAGTTCTTC. The encoded protein is CASSRIGGGREDNEQFF.

The CDR3 reads CASSVSGSRGNEQFF. CDR3 in DNA: TGCGCCAGCAGCGTGAGCGGGAGTCGGGGCAATGAGCAGTTCTTC. This chain joins TRBV5-1 and TRBJ2-1, with 8 positions matching TRBD2. This CDR3 spans 15 amino acids. CDR1 and CDR2 (germline): SGHRS, YFSETQ. The junction had 9 bases not matched to a gene; V was cut back by 4 bases and J by 6 bases.

The chain is built from TRBV7-8 and TRBJ1-1; 7 nucleotides align to TRBD1. Trimming cost V 5 bases and J 7 bases; bases outside gene matches: 7. The CDR3 covers 13 residues. Germline loops: CDR1 SGHVS, CDR2 FQNEAQ. CDR3 DNA sequence: TGTGCCAGCAGCAACCCGGGACAGCTTGAAGCTTTCTTT. Translating it yields CASSNPGQLEAFF.

The chain combines TRBV2 with TRBJ1-5; 10 bases agree with TRBD1. CDR3 length equals 15 residues. Germline CDR1 and CDR2: SNHLY and FYNNEI. V was clipped by 6 bases and J by 4 bases; unmatched bases: 6. The CDR3 region has the DNA TGTGCCAGCAGGGACGGACAGGGGGGGAATCAGCCCCAGCATTTT. This sequence encodes CASRDGQGGNQPQHF.

V usage is TRBV7-7 and J usage is TRBJ1-6; no definite D call. Looked up from germline, CDR1 is SSHAT and CDR2 is FNYEAQ (reference sequence). The CDR3 totals 13 residues. Trimming left V 5 bases short and J 7 bases short, with 9 bases between. The CDR3 sequence is CASSPSRNSPLHF. The CDR3 DNA follows: TGTGCCAGCAGCCCATCCCGGAATTCACCCCTCCACTTT.

The chain combines TRBV3-1 (or the pseudogene TRBV3-2) with TRBJ2-3; D perhaps matches TRBD2 (6 bases). Trimming cost V 0 bases and J 2 bases, with 15 bases left between them. This CDR3 region has 17 residues. The germline gives CDR1 LGHDT, CDR2 YNNKEL (reference sequence). CDR3 bases: TGTGCCAGCAGCCAAGATGAGTGGCGGGGAACCACAGATACGCAGTATTTT. Translating it yields CASSQDEWRGTTDTQYF.

V gene TRBV7-9 combines with J gene TRBJ2-3, with 10 positions matching TRBD1. CDR3 size: 15 residues. Per the germline V gene, CDR1 is SEHNR and CDR2 is FQNEAQ (reference sequence). Trimming removed 5 bases from V and 3 bases from J; junction bases left unmatched: 5. For the CDR3, the DNA is TGTGCCAGCAGCGGGACAGGGGCGGGTACAGATACGCAGTATTTT. It is translated as CASSGTGAGTDTQYF.